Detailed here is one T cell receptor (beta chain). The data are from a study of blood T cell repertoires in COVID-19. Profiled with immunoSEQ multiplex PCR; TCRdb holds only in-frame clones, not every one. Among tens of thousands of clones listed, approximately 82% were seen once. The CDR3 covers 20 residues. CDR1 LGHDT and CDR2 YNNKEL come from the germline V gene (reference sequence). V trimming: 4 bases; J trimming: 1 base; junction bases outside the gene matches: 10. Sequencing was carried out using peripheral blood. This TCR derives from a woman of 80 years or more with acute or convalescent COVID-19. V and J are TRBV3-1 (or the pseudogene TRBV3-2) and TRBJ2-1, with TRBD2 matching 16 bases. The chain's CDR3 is CASSRPGLAGGRGSYNEQFF. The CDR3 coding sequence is TGTGCCAGCAGCCGCCCGGGACTAGCGGGGGGGCGTGGATCCTACAATGAGCAGTTCTTC.